This T cell receptor beta chain derives from a study of T cells in Graves' hyperthyroidism and ophthalmopathy. V was clipped by 5 bases and J by 4 bases, with 14 bases between them. Germline loops: CDR1 SEHNR, CDR2 FQNEAQ (reference sequence). The CDR3 is made up of 15 amino acids. RNA transcripts gave rise to amplified TCR beta CDR3 regions. During a first-round RT-PCR of the TCR CDR3, the HTBI primer set was used. TCRdb passed the multiplex PCR reads through MiXCR, listing each CDR3 protein once. The sample lists roughly 500,000 distinct CDR3 sequences, around 50% occurring once. Lactation, pregnancy, other autoimmune disease or uncontrolled infection excluded patients. Diagnosing involved the use of clinical symptoms, serum thyroxine and TRAb, thyroid ultrasound and orbital computed tomography. At least ten counts were recorded for this clonotype. The antigen is unknown. Study conclusions and caveats: Blood also showed most of the thyroid clonotypes that were expanded above 0.001. The model predicted ophthalmopathy a median approximately six months before onset.

The TCR originated in an adult woman with Graves' disease, either hyperthyroidism or ophthalmopathy (not recorded which). Sequences were obtained from peripheral blood or thyroid tissue (not recorded which). The chain combines TRBV7-9 with TRBJ2-2; possibly TRBD2 for D (5 bases). CDR3 sequence: CASSPTRLSTGELFF. CDR3 DNA: TGTGCCAGCAGCCCCACCCGACTAAGCACCGGGGAGCTGTTTTTT.